This T cell receptor beta chain derives from a study of blood T cells in healthy people across ages. Primed by a sample-barcoded 5' primer and a J-beta primer mix, a second PCR proceeded for 7 to 11 cycles. TCRdb reprocessed the 5' RACE reads with MiXCR, giving one entry per CDR3 protein. The table includes about 800,000 distinct CDR3 sequences, around 25% detected once. Samples each had at least 5 micrograms of total RNA extracted. CDR1 is SGHDN, CDR2 FVKESK, per germline. V was clipped by 1 base and J by 3 bases, with 15 bases between them. This CDR3 contains 16 residues. In addition, the sample was reused for a study of T cells of mothers and their children. From that paper: With unrelated pairs as the comparison, related mother-child pairs had a slightly higher overlap that was not significant.

V gene TRBV14 combines with J gene TRBJ1-1; D is undetermined. Source material: blood. The TCR sequence derives from a boy younger than 18 in good health. The CDR3 protein is CASSQGAPLRDTEAFF. CDR3 in DNA: TGTGCCAGCAGCCAAGGGGCCCCACTTCGGGACACTGAAGCTTTCTTT.